This T cell receptor beta chain was identified during a study of T cell responses to AZD1222 COVID-19 vaccine. Study-wide points: Only five to seven AZD1222 recipients were seropositive at baseline. Most donors were white British and more were female, and clonal diversity was possibly underestimated.

A note on this clone: The antigen remains unidentified.

The CDR3 spans 14 residues. Germline loops: CDR1 MNHEY, CDR2 SVGAGI. V lost 2 bases and J 8 bases, leaving 15 bases between the germline ends. This table comes from immunoSEQ multiplex PCR, and its TCRdb copy is limited to in-frame clones, with some not included. The table includes 120,000 or so clones, roughly nine tenths detected once. This specimen was peripheral blood, taken on day 0 of AZD1222 vaccination. The V and J genes are TRBV6-5 and TRBJ1-2; D is perhaps TRBD1 (6 bases). The receptor comes from an adult in good health. CDR3 coding DNA: TGTGCCAGCAGTTACGATTCTGGGACACGAGGCTACACCTTC. It yields the protein CASSYDSGTRGYTF.